This T cell receptor beta chain was sequenced for a study of response to subunit inactivated influenza vaccine. Whole-study results and caveats: The study's authors posited that every seasonal influenza vaccination enlists few new T cells.

This clonotype was counted ten times or more. Its target is unknown. One entry per CDR3 protein, called by TCRdb with MiXCR from the RT-PCR reads. The repertoire includes about 190,000 distinct CDR3 sequences, 13% to 15% of them detected once, and roughly 25% sits in the top ten. With V trimmed by 3 bases and J by 4 bases, 0 bases remained unmatched. The germline V gene has CDR1 SGHRS and CDR2 YFSETQ. The CDR3 totals 14 residues. Source: CD8+ T cells sorted from PBMCs, taken 5 days after vaccination. This TCR derives from a man aged 50 or older who received an inactivated influenza vaccine. This rearrangement joins TRBV5-1 to TRBJ2-1; 11 positions agree with TRBD2. DNA of the CDR3: TGCGCCAGCAGCTCTAGCGGGAGGTACAATGAGCAGTTCTTC. Its protein is CASSSSGRYNEQFF.